These T cell receptor beta chains were read from a single sample in a study of CD8+CD57+ T cells in acquired aplastic anemia. TCRdb fed the reads into MiXCR, producing one record per CDR3 protein. The table includes hundreds of thousands of distinct CDR3 sequences, under 80% detected once. Material: sorted CD4+, CD8+, or CD8+CD57+ T cells (not recorded which) from PBMCs. All receptors come from a human donor in good health, serving as a control. Each CDR3 is given without its conserved first and last residue.

CDR3 length,J gene,V gene,CDR3 protein
13,TRBJ1-1,TRBV15,AASLREGAGTEAF
10,TRBJ2-5,TRBV20-1,SASSVRETQY
10,TRBJ1-3,TRBV7-8,ASSLEGSTIY
14,TRBJ2-2,TRBV3-1,ASSPRRGGNTGELF
10,TRBJ1-1,TRBV5-1,ASSFTSATHF
13,TRBJ1-1,TRBV7-7,ASSLRHEGTPGGF
14,TRBJ1-2,TRBV5-1,ASSLASRLGLYGYT
10,TRBJ1-1,TRBV12-3/TRBV12-4,ANQALNTEAF
10,TRBJ1-4,TRBV20-1,SAKPQRGGLF
13,TRBJ1-5,TRBV5-1,ASSLDVTGDQPQH
9,TRBJ1-2,TRBV2,ASSARVLAT
12,TRBJ1-1,TRBV7-2,ASSRMGRDTEAF
13,TRBJ2-3,TRBV20-1,SARSSPFGGDTQY
11,TRBJ2-7,TRBV10-3,SSRRADSYEQY
14,TRBJ1-1,TRBV7-7,ASTFRAGQEETQAF
15,TRBJ2-3,TRBV7-2,ASSLVGRSHGTYTQY
13,TRBJ2-7,TRBV25-1,ASSLIAGGRSEQY
13,TRBJ1-1,TRBV12-3/TRBV12-4,ASSLAGTWDTEAF
11,TRBJ1-1,TRBV7-3,ASSTSGDPDAF
11,TRBJ2-2,TRBV9,ASISGTGGALI
14,TRBJ1-4,TRBV20-1,SARRRGTEGNEKLF
11,TRBJ1-2,TRBV20-1,SASAQGYTGYT
13,TRBJ1-4,TRBV7-3,ASSAAGDTDTKYF
14,TRBJ1-4,TRBV19,ASSTTAGPGNEKLF
13,TRBJ2-3,TRBV9,ASSPRGGPTDTQY
12,TRBJ1-1,TRBV18,ASSTTTGATEAF
11,TRBJ2-1,TRBV7-2,ASSPRGDNEQF
12,TRBJ2-5,TRBV5-8,ASSLVPERETQY
14,TRBJ1-6,TRBV11-2,ASSSRGSSYNSPLH
10,TRBJ1-6,TRBV19,ASSTTGADAF